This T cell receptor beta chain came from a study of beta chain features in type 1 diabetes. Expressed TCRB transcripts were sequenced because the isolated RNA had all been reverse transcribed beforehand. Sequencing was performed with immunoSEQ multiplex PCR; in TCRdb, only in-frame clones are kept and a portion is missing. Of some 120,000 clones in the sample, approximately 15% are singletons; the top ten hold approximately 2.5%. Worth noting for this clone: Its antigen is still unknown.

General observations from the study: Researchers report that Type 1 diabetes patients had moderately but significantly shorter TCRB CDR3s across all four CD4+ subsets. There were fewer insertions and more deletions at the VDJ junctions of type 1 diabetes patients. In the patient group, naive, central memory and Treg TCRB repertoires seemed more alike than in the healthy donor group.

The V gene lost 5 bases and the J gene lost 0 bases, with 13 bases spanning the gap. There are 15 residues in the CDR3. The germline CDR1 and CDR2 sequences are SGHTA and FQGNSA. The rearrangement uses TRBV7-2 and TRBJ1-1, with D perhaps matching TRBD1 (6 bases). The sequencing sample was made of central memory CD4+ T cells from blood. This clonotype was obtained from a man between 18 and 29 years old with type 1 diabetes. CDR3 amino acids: CASSPQGGMNTEAFF. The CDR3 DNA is TGTGCCAGCAGCCCCCAAGGGGGTATGAACACTGAAGCTTTCTTT.